This T cell receptor (beta chain) appears in the sequencing data of a study of shared clonotypes between healthy human individuals. Each sample came from a Caucasian adult donor living in Nashville, Tennessee. Samples underwent the assay at deep level. An even split of each subset's genomic DNA across several immunoSEQ plates was performed. This table comes from immunoSEQ multiplex PCR, and its TCRdb copy is limited to in-frame clones, with some not included. The table has 2 million to 3 million clones, under 95% seen once. From germline, CDR1 is SEHNR and CDR2 FQNEAQ (reference sequence). J lost 6 bases, V lost 7 bases, and 8 bases had no gene match. This CDR3 spans 13 amino acids.

The sample taken for sequencing was naive CD4+ T cells from PBMCs. Subset of the sample: CD45RA+ positively selected. The receptor comes from a man between 18 and 35 years old in good health. Some clones in this sample may be carry-over from other donors' samples. The chain employs TRBV7-9 and TRBJ1-1, with 7 bases that match TRBD1. DNA of the CDR3: TGTGCCAGCACCCGGGACAGCGGTTCTGAAGCTTTCTTT. Translating gives CASTRDSGSEAFF.